These T cell receptor beta chains were read from a single sample in a study of T-cell memory formation after mild COVID-19. TCRdb analysed the 5' RACE reads with MiXCR anew, one entry per CDR3 protein. Of around 450,000 distinct CDR3 sequences listed, around 20% are singletons. The specimen sequenced was PBMCs or a T cell subset sorted from them (not recorded which). The receptor source for this set is an adult woman who had mild COVID-19 (a few samples of this study predate the infection). Cell type and time point are not known. The CDR3 runs from the conserved cysteine through the conserved F or W. The order of the fields is J gene, D gene, clone size, V gene, CDR3 protein, CDR3 DNA. The D gene is left open where the match is weak. Where a row states a size, it is once, few, many or the class of an expanded clone; other rows omit it.

TRBJ2-1 . . TRBV29-1 CSVVLLLGEGYNEQFF TGCAGCGTTGTTCTACTACTAGGAGAGGGATACAATGAGCAGTTCTTC
TRBJ1-5 . few TRBV6-1 CASTEGGGRGFGQPQHF TGTGCCAGCACCGAGGGTGGGGGGCGAGGCTTTGGTCAGCCCCAGCATTTT
TRBJ2-3 TRBD2 . TRBV5-1 CASSPWTSGTSLISTDTQYF TGCGCCAGCAGCCCCTGGACTAGCGGGACCTCACTGATCAGCACAGATACGCAGTATTTT
TRBJ1-1 . . TRBV7-3 CARTPKGPRGLFGTEAFF TGTGCCAGAACCCCCAAAGGCCCCAGGGGTTTATTTGGGACTGAAGCTTTCTTT
TRBJ2-2 . few TRBV24-1 CATSDLRLTNTGELFF TGTGCCACCAGTGATTTAAGACTAACGAACACCGGGGAGCTGTTTTTT
TRBJ2-7 . . TRBV12-3/TRBV12-4 CASSLALKVQGGYSYEQYF TGTGCCAGCAGTTTAGCGCTAAAGGTACAGGGAGGGTACTCCTACGAGCAGTACTTC
TRBJ2-7 TRBD1 few TRBV7-6 CASSDGQDSYEQYF TGTGCCAGCAGCGACGGACAGGACTCCTACGAGCAGTACTTC
TRBJ1-2 . . TRBV7-9 CASSYLRDKSNYGYTF TGTGCCAGCAGCTACCTCCGGGACAAGTCTAACTATGGCTACACCTTC
TRBJ2-1 TRBD2 . TRBV15 CATSRGGKGLAGTMFF TGTGCCACCAGCAGAGGAGGCAAGGGACTAGCGGGAACCATGTTCTTC
TRBJ2-3 . few TRBV4-1 CASSQNPGPTLNTQYF TGCGCCAGCAGCCAAAATCCGGGGCCAACCCTGAATACGCAGTATTTT
TRBJ2-7 TRBD2 few TRBV11-2 CASSLDGSGRVHEQYF TGTGCCAGCAGCTTAGACGGGAGCGGGAGGGTCCACGAGCAGTACTTC
TRBJ1-4 . . TRBV20-1 CSAREAGINEKLFF TGCAGTGCTAGAGAGGCAGGAATTAATGAAAAACTGTTTTTT
TRBJ2-1 . few TRBV4-3 CASSQLTIYNEQFF TGCGCCAGCAGCCAACTTACTATCTACAATGAGCAGTTCTTC
TRBJ2-7 . . TRBV7-9 CASSPVSGPKEQYF TGTGCCAGCAGCCCCGTGTCTGGCCCTAAGGAGCAGTACTTC
TRBJ1-2 TRBD1 few TRBV12-3/TRBV12-4 CASRRQGANYGYTF TGTGCCAGCAGAAGACAGGGCGCAAACTATGGCTACACCTTC
TRBJ1-6 . . TRBV6-5 CASRTVTNSPLHF TGTGCCAGCAGGACGGTCACTAATTCACCCCTCCACTTT
TRBJ2-7 . . TRBV30 CAWSKSHEQYF TGTGCCTGGAGTAAGTCCCACGAGCAGTACTTC
TRBJ2-7 TRBD1 few TRBV6-5 CASRTGGEQYF TGTGCCAGCAGGACAGGGGGCGAGCAGTACTTC
TRBJ2-7 . few TRBV29-1 CSVVQGITYEQYF TGCAGCGTTGTACAGGGTATCACCTACGAGCAGTACTTC